This T cell receptor beta chain derives from a study of regulatory dendritic cells for organ transplantation. Broader study findings: Alloreactive memory CD8+ T cell pools varied considerably between individuals. Naive T cells showed high diversity, memory cells less, memory CD8+ least. Regulatory dendritic cells appeared to expand memory CD8+ clones less than mature ones.

Generated by immunoSEQ multiplex PCR, the TCRdb table keeps only in-frame clones and is missing some. The table lists some 29,000 clones, approximately 82% of them singletons. A word on this clone: Antigen specificity is unknown.

CD4+ or CD8+ T cells were sorted as naive CD45RA+ or memory CD45RO+. This clonotype was obtained from a human donor in good health. The sequenced material came from naive CD4+ T cells from blood. Subset given: CD45RA+ naive T cells.

The CDR3 region is CASSRSGSYNEQFF. The CDR3 DNA reads TGTGCCAGCAGCAGGAGCGGGAGCTACAATGAGCAGTTCTTC. The chain links TRBV7-3 to TRBJ2-1; 8 nucleotides agree with TRBD2. Germline values: CDR1 SGHTA, CDR2 FQGTGA. CDR3 size: 14 residues. Unmatched junction bases numbered 3, after V lost 5 bases and J lost 3 bases.